Each of the 17 T cell receptor beta chains below was sequenced from the same sample in a study of beta chain features in type 1 diabetes. All of the isolated RNA was reverse transcribed, so expressed TCRB transcripts were sequenced. The assay was immunoSEQ multiplex PCR, and TCRdb's table has in-frame clones only and misses some. The data show about 390,000 clones, roughly 9.8% seen once. Broader study findings: All four CD4+ subsets from Type 1 diabetes patients carried moderately but significantly shorter TCRB CDR3s.

Antigen specificity for these receptors is unknown. Material for sequencing was central memory CD4+ T cells from blood. These TCRs come from a man younger than 45 with type 1 diabetes.

V gene TRBV5-4 combines with J gene TRBJ1-4; D is ambiguous. Germline CDR1 reads SGHNT; CDR2 reads YYREEE (reference sequence). The V gene lost 10 bases and the J gene lost 7 bases, with 20 bases spanning the gap. The CDR3 consists of 14 residues. The CDR3 region has the DNA TGTGCCTGCCAAGACTATACCCGGGGTGAAAAACTGTTTTTT. Translating gives CACQDYTRGEKLFF.

The table lists this clone with a few counts. V is TRBV5-1 and J is TRBJ1-1; D ambiguous. This CDR3 comprises 14 residues. CDR1 SGHRS and CDR2 YFSETQ come from the germline V gene. The V end was cut by 1 base, the J end by 1 base, with 8 bases between. The CDR3 bases are TGCGCCAGCAGCTTGCAACTTAGGAACACTGAAGCTTTCTTT. This sequence encodes CASSLQLRNTEAFF.

This clone was recorded a few times. V and J are TRBV5-1 and TRBJ2-7, with 7 bases that match TRBD2. V was clipped by 2 bases and J by 6 bases; unmatched bases: 8. The CDR3 is 14 amino acids. Germline lookup yields CDR1 SGHRS and CDR2 YFSETQ. The CDR3 here is CASSFLAGGGEQYF. The DNA for the CDR3 is TGCGCCAGCAGCTTCTTAGCGGGTGGTGGCGAGCAGTACTTC.

Concerning this clone: The junction departs from the called germline gene at one end, perhaps through a read error. The CDR3 DNA sequence: TGTGCCAGCAGTCTATCGGGACAGTGGGAGACCCAGTACTTC. Its translation: CASSLSGQWETQYF. The V call is TRBV27, the J call TRBJ2-5; 7 nucleotides line up with TRBD1. CDR1 is MNHEY, CDR2 SMNVEV, per germline (reference sequence). CDR3 size: 14 residues.

The V gene is TRBV9, the J gene TRBJ1-1; 7 nucleotides agree with TRBD1. The CDR3 runs to 14 residues. V lost 4 bases, J lost 1 base, and 4 bases stayed unmatched. Germline CDR1 is SGDLS and CDR2 is YYNGEE. For the CDR3, the DNA is TGTGCCAGCAGCAAATACAGGGGGAACACTGAAGCTTTCTTT. Residues: CASSKYRGNTEAFF. The entire variable domain, with the rest obtained from reference TRBV9 and TRBJ1-1, is as follows: DSGVTQTPKHLITATGQRVTLRCSPRSGDLSVYWYQQSLDQGLQFLIQYYNGEERAKGNILERFSAQQFPDLHSELNLSSLELGDSALYFCASSKYRGNTEAFFGQGTRLTVV.

In this sample, this clone turned up a few times. The chain is built from TRBV7-9 and TRBJ2-3; possibly TRBD2 for D (6 bases). Looked up from germline, CDR1 is SEHNR and CDR2 is FQNEAQ (reference sequence). CDR3 length: 13 amino acids. The V gene lost 5 bases and the J gene lost 5 bases, with 11 bases spanning the gap. The CDR3 protein is CASSMREEDTQYF. As DNA, the CDR3 is TGTGCCAGCAGCATGAGGGAGGAAGATACGCAGTATTTT.

The chain joins TRBV7-2 to TRBJ2-1; 13 bases agree with TRBD2. V lost 5 bases, J lost 8 bases, and 6 bases stayed unmatched. Germline V CDR1 and CDR2: SGHTA, FQGNSA. The CDR3 runs 15 residues. The CDR3 coding sequence is TGTGCCAGCAGCAATGGACTAGCGGGAGCCTATGAGCAGTTCTTC. This gives the protein CASSNGLAGAYEQFF.

This clone appeared many times. The J gene is TRBJ2-1, the V gene TRBV2; perhaps TRBD1 as D (6 bases). The CDR3 is made up of 17 amino acids. The germline gives CDR1 SNHLY, CDR2 FYNNEI. V lost 8 bases and J 8 bases, leaving 28 bases between the germline ends. This CDR3 reads CASLKGVALGAGHEQFF. For the CDR3, the DNA is TGTGCCAGCCTAAAGGGGGTAGCCCTAGGGGCAGGGCATGAGCAGTTCTTC.

This clone was seen more than once but under ten times. This sequence joins TRBV2 and TRBJ2-1; D may match TRBD1 or TRBD2 (5 bases each). Germline V gene sequence: CDR1 SNHLY, CDR2 FYNNEI. V was clipped by 7 bases and J by 8 bases, with 15 bases between them. The length of the CDR3 is 13 residues. The CDR3 DNA reads TGTGCCAGCACACGGGACCGGACGCATGAGCAGTTCTTC. The encoded protein is CASTRDRTHEQFF.

The sample holds a few counts of this clone. J is TRBJ2-3 and V is TRBV9; possible D gene TRBD2, 6 bases. The CDR3 is 15 residues long. Germline V gene lookup returns CDR1 SGDLS and CDR2 YYNGEE. V lost 0 bases, J lost 2 bases, and 10 bases lay in between. CDR3 coding DNA: TGTGCCAGCAGCGTAGGTCCGCGGGACACAGATACGCAGTATTTT. Protein sequence: CASSVGPRDTDTQYF. The variable domain in full, with the rest retrieved from reference TRBV9 and TRBJ2-3, is DSGVTQTPKHLITATGQRVTLRCSPRSGDLSVYWYQQSLDQGLQFLIQYYNGEERAKGNILERFSAQQFPDLHSELNLSSLELGDSALYFCASSVGPRDTDTQYFGPGTRLTVL.

This clone was recorded a few times. This chain links TRBV27 with TRBJ2-2; D remains unclear. This CDR3 has 14 residues. Germline assignment: CDR1 MNHEY and CDR2 SMNVEV (reference sequence). V lost 4 bases and J lost 3, with 9 bases in between. The CDR3: CASSSAGHTGELFF. The CDR3 nucleotides are TGTGCCAGCAGTTCCGCTGGGCACACCGGGGAGCTGTTTTTT.

V gene TRBV11-2 combines with J gene TRBJ1-1; no firm D call. Trimming took off 6 bases at V and 1 base at J, with 9 bases between the two ends. CDR1 is SGHAT and CDR2 is FQNNGV in the germline V gene. This CDR3 contains 13 residues. CDR3 in amino acids: CASRPTGNTEAFF. As DNA, the CDR3 is TGTGCCAGCAGGCCAACGGGGAACACTGAAGCTTTCTTT.

This clone occurred once. CDR3 in amino acids: CASSPLGTGETQYF. CDR3 DNA sequence: TGCGCCAGCAGCCCCCTAGGCACAGGAGAGACCCAGTACTTC. V gene TRBV4-1 combines with J gene TRBJ2-5; the D gene is possibly TRBD1 (5 bases). Deletions cut 4 bases from V and 4 bases from J, with 13 bases between. Per the germline V gene, CDR1 is MGHRA and CDR2 is YSYEKL. CDR3 length: 14 residues.

This chain uses TRBV6-6 with TRBJ2-5; D remains ambiguous. The length of the CDR3 is 11 residues. The V end lost 6 bases, the J end lost 13 bases, and 15 bases lay between the germline ends. Looked up from germline, CDR1 is MNHNY and CDR2 is SVGAGI (reference sequence). The CDR3 coding sequence is TGTGCCAGCAGGTACCCGGGCCTCCCGTACTTC. Translation: CASRYPGLPYF.

In regard to this clone: At the DNA level, this CDR3 is encoded by other sequences in the same sample as well. The chain couples TRBV9 to TRBJ2-7, with unresolved D. The length of the CDR3 is 14 residues. CDR1 is SGDLS and CDR2 is YYNGEE in the germline V gene. Between the trimmed V and J ends, which lost 0 bases and 1 base, there was a span of 8 bases. The CDR3 DNA sequence: TGTGCCAGCAGCGTAGACGGCAGATCCTACGAGCAGTACTTC. Translating gives CASSVDGRSYEQYF.

The CDR3 loop reads CASSLRSAGPETQYF. In DNA, the CDR3 is TGTGCCAGCAGCTTACGGAGCGCGGGGCCGGAGACCCAGTACTTC. The J gene is TRBJ2-5, the V gene TRBV11-2; TRBD2 might be the D (6 bases). The length of the CDR3 is 15 residues. The V gene's germline CDR1 is SGHAT and CDR2 FQNNGV. V shed 2 bases and J shed 5 bases, with 15 bases lying between them.

This clone has more than one count but fewer than ten. The gene calls are TRBV11-2 and TRBJ2-3, with a tentative D call TRBD1 (6 bases). The length of the CDR3 is 13 residues. Trimming removed 6 bases from V and 4 bases from J, with 11 bases in between. CDR1 and CDR2 (germline): SGHAT, FQNNGV. DNA of the CDR3: TGTGCCAGCAGTCATGAGGGGGCAGATACGCAGTATTTT. Its protein product is CASSHEGADTQYF.